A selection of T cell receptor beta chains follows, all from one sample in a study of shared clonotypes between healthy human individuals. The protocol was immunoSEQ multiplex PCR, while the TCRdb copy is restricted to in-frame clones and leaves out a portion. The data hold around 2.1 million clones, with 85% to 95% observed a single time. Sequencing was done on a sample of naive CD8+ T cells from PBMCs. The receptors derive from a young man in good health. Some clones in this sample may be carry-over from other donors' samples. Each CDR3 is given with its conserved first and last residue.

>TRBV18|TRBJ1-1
CASSPSHLGGLGMNTEAFF
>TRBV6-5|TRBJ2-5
CASSSHLGEGETQYF
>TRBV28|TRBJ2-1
CASSLTEGYNEQFF
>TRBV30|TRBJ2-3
CAWSITFSGDSTDTQYF
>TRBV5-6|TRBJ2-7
CASSYGGASSYEQYF
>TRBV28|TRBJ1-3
CASSLYREQGRNTIYF
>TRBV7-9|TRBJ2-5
CASSFTTSGSVGETQYF
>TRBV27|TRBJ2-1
CASRPGVGVAYNEQFF
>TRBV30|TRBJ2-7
CASAPREPRWEQYF
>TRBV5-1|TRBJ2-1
CASSLALGFNEQFF
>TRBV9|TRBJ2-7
CASSPGTRTYEQYF
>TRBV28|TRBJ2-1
CASSLGPSSYNEQFF
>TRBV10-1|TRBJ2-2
CASSVTSAYTGELFF
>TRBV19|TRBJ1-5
CASRQGRAQPQHF
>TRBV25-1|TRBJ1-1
CASSESLNTEAFF
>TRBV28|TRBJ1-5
CASSIIDRASNQPQHF
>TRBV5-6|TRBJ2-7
CASSGVPRSSYEQYF
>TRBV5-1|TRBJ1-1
CASSEFGENTEAFF
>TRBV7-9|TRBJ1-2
CASSASLEVVDYGYTF
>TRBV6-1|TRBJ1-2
CASLSGRNLYGYTF
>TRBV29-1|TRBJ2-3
CSVSGLAGGERSTDTQYF
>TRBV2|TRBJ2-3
CASIKGPDTTDTQYF
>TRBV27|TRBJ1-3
CASSLGQGADTIYF
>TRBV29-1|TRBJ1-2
CSVELESAEENGYTF
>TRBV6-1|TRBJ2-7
CASSELSGRLYEQYF
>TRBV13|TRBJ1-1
CASSDGAGTEAFF
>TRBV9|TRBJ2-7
CASSARPDRGYEQYF
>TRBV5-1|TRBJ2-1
CASSLRLHPGSEQFF
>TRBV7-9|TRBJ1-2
CASSGRKYGKTYGYTF
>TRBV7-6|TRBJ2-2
CASSLELGTGELFF
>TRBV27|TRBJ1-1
CASSYNQATEAFF
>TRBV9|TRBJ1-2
CASSQGGRALGYTF
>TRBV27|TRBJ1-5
CASSLGPNQPQHF
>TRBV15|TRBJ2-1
CATSGPRTGVNEQFF
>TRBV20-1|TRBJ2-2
CSAAGAGELFF
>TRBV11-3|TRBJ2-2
CASSLQGRQSGELFF
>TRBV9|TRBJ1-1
CASSLGGRVNTEAFF
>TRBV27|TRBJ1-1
CASSLFGQRNTEAFF
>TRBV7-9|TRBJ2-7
CASSPLRDRVYEQYF